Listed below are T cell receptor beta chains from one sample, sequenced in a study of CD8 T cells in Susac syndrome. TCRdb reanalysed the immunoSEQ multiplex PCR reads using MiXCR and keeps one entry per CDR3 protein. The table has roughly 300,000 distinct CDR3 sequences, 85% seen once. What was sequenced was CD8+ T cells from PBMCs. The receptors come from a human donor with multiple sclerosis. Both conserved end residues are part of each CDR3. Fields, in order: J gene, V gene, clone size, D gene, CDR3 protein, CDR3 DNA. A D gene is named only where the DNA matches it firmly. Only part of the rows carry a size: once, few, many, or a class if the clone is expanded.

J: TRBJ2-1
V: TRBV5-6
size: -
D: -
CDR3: CASRAVPGASSYNEQFF
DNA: TGTGCCAGCAGGGCCGTCCCGGGGGCGAGCTCCTACAATGAGCAGTTCTTC

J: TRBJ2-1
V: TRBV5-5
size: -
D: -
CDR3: CASSSPLGLKRFF
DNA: TGTGCCAGCAGCTCGCCGCTGGGACTTAAACGGTTCTTC

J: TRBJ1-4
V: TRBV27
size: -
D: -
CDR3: CASSFEGLAREKLFF
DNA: TGTGCCAGCAGTTTTGAGGGCCTTGCGCGAGAAAAACTGTTTTTT

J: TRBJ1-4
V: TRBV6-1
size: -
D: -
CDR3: CASSEEWADGLFF
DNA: TGTGCCAGCAGTGAAGAATGGGCCGACGGACTGTTTTTT

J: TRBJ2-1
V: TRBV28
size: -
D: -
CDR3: CASSLRGTIGLDEQFF
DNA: TGTGCCAGCAGCCTCCGGGGGACCATCGGTTTGGATGAGCAGTTCTTC

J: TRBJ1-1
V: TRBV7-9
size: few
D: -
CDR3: CASSFNPGEGNTEAFF
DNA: TGTGCCAGCAGCTTTAATCCAGGGGAGGGGAACACTGAAGCTTTCTTT

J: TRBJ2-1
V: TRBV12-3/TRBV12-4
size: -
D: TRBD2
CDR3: CASSAFYGLASGEQFF
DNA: TGTGCCAGCAGTGCGTTTTATGGTTTAGCTAGCGGTGAGCAGTTCTTC

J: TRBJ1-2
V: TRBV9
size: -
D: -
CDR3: CASSGRGYTF
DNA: TGTGCCAGCAGCGGTAGAGGCTACACCTTC

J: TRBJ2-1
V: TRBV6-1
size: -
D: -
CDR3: CASLRRGRQVYNEQFF
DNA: TGTGCCAGCCTTCGAAGGGGGAGACAGGTTTACAATGAGCAGTTCTTC

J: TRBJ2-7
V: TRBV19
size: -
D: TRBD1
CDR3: CASNPSRGQGFYEQYF
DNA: TGTGCCAGTAACCCCTCCCGGGGACAGGGATTCTACGAGCAGTACTTC

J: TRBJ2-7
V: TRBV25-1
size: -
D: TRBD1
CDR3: CASSEYLGQGGQYF
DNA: TGTGCCAGCAGTGAATATCTAGGACAGGGCGGGCAGTACTTC